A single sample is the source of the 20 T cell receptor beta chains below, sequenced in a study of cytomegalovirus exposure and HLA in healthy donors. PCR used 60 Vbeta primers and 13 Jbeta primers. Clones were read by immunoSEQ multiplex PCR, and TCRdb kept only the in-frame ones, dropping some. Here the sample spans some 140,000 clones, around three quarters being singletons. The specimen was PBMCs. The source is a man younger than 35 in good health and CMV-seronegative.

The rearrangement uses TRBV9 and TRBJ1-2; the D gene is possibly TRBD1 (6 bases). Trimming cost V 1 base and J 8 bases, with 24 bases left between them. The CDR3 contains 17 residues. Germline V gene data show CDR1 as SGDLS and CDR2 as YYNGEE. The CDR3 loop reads CASSVHRSRDKLDGYTF. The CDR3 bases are TGTGCCAGCAGCGTACATAGAAGTCGGGACAAATTGGACGGCTACACCTTC.

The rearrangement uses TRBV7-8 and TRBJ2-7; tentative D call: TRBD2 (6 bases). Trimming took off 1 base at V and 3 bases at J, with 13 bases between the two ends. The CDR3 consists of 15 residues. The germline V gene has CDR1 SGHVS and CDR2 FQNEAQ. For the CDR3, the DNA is TGTGCCAGCAGCTTAGGGGGGGACGGCCGCTACGAGCAGTACTTC. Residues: CASSLGGDGRYEQYF.

CDR3 bases: TGCGCCAGCAGCTTGGCGGAGGGCCGCGGGGAGCTGTTTTTT. This codes for CASSLAEGRGELFF. V usage is TRBV5-1 and J usage is TRBJ2-2; TRBD2 might be the D (6 bases). Germline loops: CDR1 SGHRS, CDR2 YFSETQ. The V gene lost 0 bases and the J gene lost 7 bases, with 10 bases spanning the gap. There are 14 residues in the CDR3. Supplemented by reference TRBV5-1 and TRBJ2-2, the full variable domain reads KAGVTQTPRYLIKTRGQQVTLSCSPISGHRSVSWYQQTPGQGLQFLFEYFSETQRNKGNFPGRFSGRQFSNSRSEMNVSTLELGDSALYLCASSLAEGRGELFFGEGSRLTVL.

CDR3 amino acids: CASRGRDTEAFF. The CDR3 coding sequence is TGTGCCAGCAGAGGGCGGGACACTGAAGCTTTCTTT. This rearrangement joins TRBV2 to TRBJ1-1, with unresolved D. The V gene lost 6 bases and the J gene lost 3 bases, with 8 bases spanning the gap. The CDR3 runs 12 residues. Per germline, CDR1 SNHLY and CDR2 FYNNEI.

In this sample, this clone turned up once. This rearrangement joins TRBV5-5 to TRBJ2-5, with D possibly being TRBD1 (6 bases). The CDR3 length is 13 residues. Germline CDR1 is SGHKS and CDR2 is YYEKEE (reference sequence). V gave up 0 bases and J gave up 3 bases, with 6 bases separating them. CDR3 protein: CASSLEGEETQYF. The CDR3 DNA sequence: TGTGCCAGCAGCTTGGAGGGGGAAGAGACCCAGTACTTC.

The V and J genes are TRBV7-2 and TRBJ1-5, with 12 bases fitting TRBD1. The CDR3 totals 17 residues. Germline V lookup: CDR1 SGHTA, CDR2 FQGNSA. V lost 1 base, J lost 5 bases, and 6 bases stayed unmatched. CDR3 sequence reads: CASSLGDRGLGDQPQHF. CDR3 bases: TGTGCCAGCAGCTTAGGGGACAGGGGGCTCGGCGATCAGCCCCAGCATTTT.

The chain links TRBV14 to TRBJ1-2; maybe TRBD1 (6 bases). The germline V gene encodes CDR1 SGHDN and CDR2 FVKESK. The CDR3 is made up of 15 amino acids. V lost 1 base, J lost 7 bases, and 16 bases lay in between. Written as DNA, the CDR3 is TGTGCCAGCAGCCAAGCCAGGGCAGGGGAAGCTGGCTACACCTTC. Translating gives CASSQARAGEAGYTF.

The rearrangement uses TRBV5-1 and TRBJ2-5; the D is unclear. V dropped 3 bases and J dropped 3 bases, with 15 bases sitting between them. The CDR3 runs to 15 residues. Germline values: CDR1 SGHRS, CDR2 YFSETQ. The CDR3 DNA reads TGCGCCAGCAGCTCATCTATAGCTGGTGAAGAGACCCAGTACTTC. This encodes CASSSSIAGEETQYF.

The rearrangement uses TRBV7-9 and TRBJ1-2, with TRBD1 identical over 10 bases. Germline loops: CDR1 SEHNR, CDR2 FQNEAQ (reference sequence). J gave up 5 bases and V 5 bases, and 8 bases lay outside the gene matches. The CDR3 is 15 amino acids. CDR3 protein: CASSTGQGIGYGYTF. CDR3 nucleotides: TGTGCCAGCAGCACGGGACAGGGGATTGGTTATGGCTACACCTTC.

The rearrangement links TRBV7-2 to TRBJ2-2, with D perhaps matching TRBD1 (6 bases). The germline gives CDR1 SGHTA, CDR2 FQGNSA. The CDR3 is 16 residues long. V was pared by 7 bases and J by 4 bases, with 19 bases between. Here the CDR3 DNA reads TGTGCCAGCACTATTATTGGGGGCTCGGGCACCGGGGAGCTGTTTTTT. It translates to CASTIIGGSGTGELFF.

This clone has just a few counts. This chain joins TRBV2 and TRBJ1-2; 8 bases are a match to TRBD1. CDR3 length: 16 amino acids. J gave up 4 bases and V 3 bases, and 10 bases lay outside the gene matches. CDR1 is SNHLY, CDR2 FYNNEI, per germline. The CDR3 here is CASSDLTGGKGYGYTF. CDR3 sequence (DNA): TGTGCCAGCAGTGACTTAACAGGGGGAAAGGGCTATGGCTACACCTTC.

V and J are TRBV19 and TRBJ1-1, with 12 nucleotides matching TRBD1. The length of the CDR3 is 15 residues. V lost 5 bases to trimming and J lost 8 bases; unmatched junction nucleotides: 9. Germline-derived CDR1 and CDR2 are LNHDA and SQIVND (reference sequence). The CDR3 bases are TGTGCCAGTAGTCCTCACGGGACAGGGGGCTCCGAAGCTTTCTTT. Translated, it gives CASSPHGTGGSEAFF.

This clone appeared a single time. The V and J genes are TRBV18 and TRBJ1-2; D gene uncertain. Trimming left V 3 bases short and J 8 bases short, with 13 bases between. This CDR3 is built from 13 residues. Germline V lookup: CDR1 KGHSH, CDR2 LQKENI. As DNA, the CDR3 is TGTGCCAGCTCACCGAGGTCGGCGGGGGGCTACACCTTC. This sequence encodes CASSPRSAGGYTF.

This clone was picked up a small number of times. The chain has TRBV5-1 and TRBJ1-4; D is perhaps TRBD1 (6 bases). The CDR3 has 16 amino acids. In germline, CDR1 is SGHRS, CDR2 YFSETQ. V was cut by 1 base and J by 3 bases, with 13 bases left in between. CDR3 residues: CASSLSLQGPNEKLFF. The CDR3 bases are TGCGCCAGCAGCTTGTCCCTACAGGGTCCTAATGAAAAACTGTTTTTT.

CDR3 sequence (DNA): TGCAGCGCCACGCCGGGTTTTCGGGCTGAAGCTTTCTTT. It specifies CSATPGFRAEAFF. The chain uses TRBV29-1 and TRBJ1-1; D uncertain. Germline values: CDR1 SQVTM, CDR2 ANQGSEA. The CDR3 length is 13 residues. Between the trimmed V and J ends, which lost 7 bases and 6 bases, there was a span of 18 bases.

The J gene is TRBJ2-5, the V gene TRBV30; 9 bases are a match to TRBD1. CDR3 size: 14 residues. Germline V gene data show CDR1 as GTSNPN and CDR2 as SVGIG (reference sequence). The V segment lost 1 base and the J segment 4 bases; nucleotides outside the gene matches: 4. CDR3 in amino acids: CAWSADRGVETQYF. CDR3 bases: TGTGCCTGGAGTGCTGACAGGGGGGTAGAGACCCAGTACTTC.

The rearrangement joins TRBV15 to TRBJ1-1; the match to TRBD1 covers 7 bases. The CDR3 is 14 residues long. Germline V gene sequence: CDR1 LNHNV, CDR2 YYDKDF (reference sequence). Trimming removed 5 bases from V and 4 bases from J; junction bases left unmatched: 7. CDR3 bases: TGTGCCACCAGCGCAGCCAGGGGGAGCACTGAAGCTTTCTTT. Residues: CATSAARGSTEAFF.

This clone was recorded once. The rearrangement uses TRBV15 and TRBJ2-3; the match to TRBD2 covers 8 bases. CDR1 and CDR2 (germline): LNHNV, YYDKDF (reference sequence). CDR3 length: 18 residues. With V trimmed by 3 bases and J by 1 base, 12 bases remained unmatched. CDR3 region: CATSSASGGESRTDTQYF. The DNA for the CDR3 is TGTGCCACCAGCAGTGCCTCCGGGGGGGAGTCTCGCACAGATACGCAGTATTTT. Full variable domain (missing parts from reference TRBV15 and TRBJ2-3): DAMVIQNPRYQVTQFGKPVTLSCSQTLNHNVMYWYQQKSSQAPKLLFHYYDKDFNNEADTPDNFQSRRPNTSFCFLDIRSPGLGDTAMYLCATSSASGGESRTDTQYFGPGTRLTVL.

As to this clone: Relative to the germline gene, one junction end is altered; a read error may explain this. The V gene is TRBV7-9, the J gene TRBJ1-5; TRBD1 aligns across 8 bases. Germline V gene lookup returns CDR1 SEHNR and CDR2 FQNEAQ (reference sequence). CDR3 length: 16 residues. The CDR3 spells CSSSDSGGEGNQPQHF. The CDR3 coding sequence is TGTTCCAGCAGTGACTCAGGGGGCGAGGGCAATCAGCCCCAGCATTTT.

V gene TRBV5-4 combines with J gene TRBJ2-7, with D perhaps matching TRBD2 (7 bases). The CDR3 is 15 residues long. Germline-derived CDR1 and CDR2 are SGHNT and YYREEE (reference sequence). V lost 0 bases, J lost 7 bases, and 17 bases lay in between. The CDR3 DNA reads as TGTGCCAGCAGCTTGGATTGGTTCAGGGGAGGGGAGCAGTACTTC. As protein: CASSLDWFRGGEQYF.